This T cell receptor beta chain was recovered during a study of blood T cell repertoires in COVID-19. Study-level background: Acute-phase and convalescent COVID-19 samples originated in the United States, Italy and Spain. Sources were T cells, B-cell-depleted T cells, or PBMCs; the material itself was cDNA or gDNA.

Followed longitudinally, the Seattle patients had been enrolled during active infection. Per the original methods: Amplification of reference gene primers was used by the study to estimate nucleated cell counts. TCRdb's table, derived via immunoSEQ multiplex PCR, lists solely in-frame clones and lacks some. V, J and clone size derive from that table, while D and trimming were established from the DNA sequence. The repertoire has roughly 350,000 clones, approximately 87% of them found once; the top ten carry about 6.3%. Sequencing used peripheral blood. This TCR was sampled from a woman between 45 and 60 years old with COVID-19, enrolled during active disease.

DNA of the CDR3: TGTGCCAGCAGTTCGACAGGAGGGAACACTGAAGCTTTCTTT. As protein: CASSSTGGNTEAFF. The gene calls are TRBV27 and TRBJ1-1; D is perhaps TRBD1 (6 bases). The CDR3 is 14 amino acids. Between the trimmed V and J ends, which lost 4 bases and 1 base, there was a span of 10 bases. The germline CDR1 and CDR2 sequences are MNHEY and SMNVEV (reference sequence).